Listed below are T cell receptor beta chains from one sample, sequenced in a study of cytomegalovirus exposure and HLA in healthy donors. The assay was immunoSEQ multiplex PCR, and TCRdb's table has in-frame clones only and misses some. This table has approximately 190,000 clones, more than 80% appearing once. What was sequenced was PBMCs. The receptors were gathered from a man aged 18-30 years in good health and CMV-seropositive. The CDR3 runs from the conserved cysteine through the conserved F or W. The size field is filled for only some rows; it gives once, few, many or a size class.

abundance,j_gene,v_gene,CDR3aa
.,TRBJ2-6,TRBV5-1,CASQLGANVLTF
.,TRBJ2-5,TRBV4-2,CASSQRPPGLAQETQYF
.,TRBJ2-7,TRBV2,CASHLVPDLFRSYEQYF
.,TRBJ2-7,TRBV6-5,CASSFSYGSYEQYF
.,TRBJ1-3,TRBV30,CAWSIGVSAGNTIYF
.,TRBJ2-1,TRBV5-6,CASSWGVRNEQFF
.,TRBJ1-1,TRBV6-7,CASSYYRIGPRNTEAFF
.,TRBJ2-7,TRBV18,CASSPAGGRYEQYF
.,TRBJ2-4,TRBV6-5,CASTPGGVKNIQYF
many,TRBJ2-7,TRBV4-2,CASSQGREPYEQYF
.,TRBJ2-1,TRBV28,CASNLRTSGSHEQFF
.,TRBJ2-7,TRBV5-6,CASSFFPGGNYEQYF
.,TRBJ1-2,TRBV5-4,CASSYSNPGGSRGYTF
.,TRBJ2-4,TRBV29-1,CSVVVTAKVAKNIQYF
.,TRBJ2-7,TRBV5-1,CASSLAWGLTSYEQYF
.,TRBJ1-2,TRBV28,CASSFPDKIFNYGYTF
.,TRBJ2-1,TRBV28,CASSSRTSGSLYNEQFF
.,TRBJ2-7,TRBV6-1,CASSRGGSLNEQYF
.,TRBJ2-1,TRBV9,CASSQGALGSYNEQFF
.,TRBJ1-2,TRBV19,CASSIGRGGIGYTF
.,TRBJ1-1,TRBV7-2,CASSLARGGNEAFF
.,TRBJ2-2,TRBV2,CASSEFGLAGNTGELFF
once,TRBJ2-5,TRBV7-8,CASSDPRDREETQYF
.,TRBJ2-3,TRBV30,CAWGRLADIDTQYF
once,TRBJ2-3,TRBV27,CASSSVRGSGTSTDTQYF
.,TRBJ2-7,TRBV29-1,CSGASGTSSYEQYF
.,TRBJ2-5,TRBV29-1,CSGRQGEETQYF
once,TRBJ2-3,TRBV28,CASRDSSTDTQYF
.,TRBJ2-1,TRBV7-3,CASSPLGASGNEQFF
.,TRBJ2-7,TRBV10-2,CASSEISRSSYEQYF
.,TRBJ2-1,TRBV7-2,CASSLEPSGKGEQFF
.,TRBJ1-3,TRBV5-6,CASSWGQGNTIYF
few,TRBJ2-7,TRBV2,CASSARTSGVREQYF
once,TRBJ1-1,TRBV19,CASSIRDRGAEAFF
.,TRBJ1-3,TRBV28,CASSPGTGSGNTIYF
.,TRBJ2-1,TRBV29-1,CSVDLAGEFEQFF
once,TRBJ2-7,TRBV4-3,CASSQDITSGATYEQYF
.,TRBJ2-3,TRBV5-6,CASTQVVLASTDTQYF
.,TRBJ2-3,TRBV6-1,CASSDPLAHSSTDTQYF
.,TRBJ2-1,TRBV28,CASSYSYNEQFF
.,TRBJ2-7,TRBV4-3,CASSQGGSGYEQYF
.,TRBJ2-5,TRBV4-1,CASSRSDSDRGGTQYF
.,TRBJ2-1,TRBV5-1,CASSFGDLGYDEQFF
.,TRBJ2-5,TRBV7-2,CASSLGGGAGETQYF
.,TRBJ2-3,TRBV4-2,CASSQREGEADTQYF
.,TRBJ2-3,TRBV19,CASSNRWTSDSDTQYF
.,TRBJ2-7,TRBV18,CASSRQGSYEQYF
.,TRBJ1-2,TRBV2,CASSEQGQGYGYTF
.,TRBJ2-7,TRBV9,CASSNSGTGYAYEQYF
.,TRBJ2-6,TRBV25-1,CASSPVGVWANVLTF
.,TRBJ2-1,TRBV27,CASSTRDRGLGEQFF
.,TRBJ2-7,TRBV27,CASSTRRVIYEQYF
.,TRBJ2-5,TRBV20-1,CSARRETQYF